Following are 16 T cell receptor beta chains from one sample sequenced in a study of T cell changes during pregnancy in multiple sclerosis. Method: immunoSEQ multiplex PCR; TCRdb's copy keeps in-frame clones and lacks some. The profile shows about 46,000 clones, about 90% of them singletons. The sequencing used CD8+ T cells from peripheral blood mononuclear cells, collected after pregnancy. The source is a female donor with multiple sclerosis, enrolled in a pregnancy study.

The CDR3 reads CASSMYSGSSYNEQFF. The CDR3 DNA is TGTGCCAGTAGTATGTATAGCGGGAGCTCCTACAATGAGCAGTTCTTC. The chain couples TRBV19 to TRBJ2-1; TRBD2 matches at 9 bases. The CDR3 sequence is 16 residues long. With V trimmed by 3 bases and J by 0 bases, 3 bases remained unmatched. From germline, CDR1 is LNHDA and CDR2 SQIVND (reference sequence).

V usage is TRBV5-6 and J usage is TRBJ1-4; maybe TRBD1 (5 bases). Germline CDR1 and CDR2: SGHDT and YYEEEE. V was cut by 0 bases and J by 5 bases, with 8 bases left in between. This CDR3 region has 14 residues. The CDR3 loop reads CASSLGQGNEKLFF. CDR3 DNA sequence: TGTGCCAGCAGCTTGGGGCAGGGAAATGAAAAACTGTTTTTT.

This clone has a single count. V and J are TRBV7-2 and TRBJ2-1; a possible D gene is TRBD1 (5 bases). V shed 1 base and J shed 4 bases, with 8 bases lying between them. CDR1 SGHTA and CDR2 FQGNSA come from the germline V gene. This CDR3 spans 14 amino acids. CDR3 nucleotide sequence: TGTGCCAGCAGCTTAGAGGGGAATTACAATGAGCAGTTCTTC. It encodes CASSLEGNYNEQFF. Full variable domain (outside the CDR3, taken from reference TRBV7-2 and TRBJ2-1): GAGVSQSPSNKVTEKGKDVELRCDPISGHTALYWYRQSLGQGLEFLIYFQGNSAPDKSGLPSDRFSAERTGGSVSTLTIQRTQQEDSAVYLCASSLEGNYNEQFFGPGTRLTVL.

The DNA for the CDR3 is TGTGCCAGCAGCTCAGGGGGACAGGGTCCTCAAGAGACCCAGTACTTC. This sequence encodes CASSSGGQGPQETQYF. The chain couples TRBV11-3 to TRBJ2-5; 9 bases map to TRBD1. Trimming removed 4 bases from V and 2 bases from J; junction bases left unmatched: 8. CDR3 length equals 16 residues. CDR1 SGHNT and CDR2 YENEEA come from the germline V gene.

The gene calls are TRBV6-4 and TRBJ1-1, with 11 bases lining up with TRBD1. With V trimmed by 6 bases and J by 10 bases, 22 bases remained unmatched. The CDR3 is made up of 18 amino acids. Germline V gene lookup returns CDR1 MRHNA and CDR2 SNTAGT. The CDR3 loop reads CASRPTSGTGGLGLGAFF. DNA of the CDR3: TGTGCCAGCAGGCCAACCAGCGGGACAGGGGGATTGGGGTTGGGAGCTTTCTTT.

This chain uses TRBV6-1 with TRBJ2-7, with TRBD1 matching 7 bases. This CDR3 has 15 amino acids. Germline CDR1 reads MNHNS; CDR2 reads SASEGT. The V and J ends lost 5 bases and 7 bases, in that order; junction bases with no gene match: 14. CDR3 loop: CASSTTTGPIREQYF. The CDR3 DNA is TGTGCCAGCAGTACCACGACAGGGCCCATACGAGAGCAGTACTTC.

The rearrangement joins TRBV27 to TRBJ2-7, with 9 bases fitting TRBD1. J was trimmed by 7 bases and V by 5 bases; bases with no gene match: 0. Germline CDR1 MNHEY, CDR2 SMNVEV (reference sequence). The CDR3 has 11 residues. The CDR3 nucleotides read TGTGCCAGCAGTGGGACAGGGGAGCAGTACTTC. Protein sequence: CASSGTGEQYF.

The V and J genes are TRBV7-9 and TRBJ1-4; 7 bases fit TRBD1. Germline CDR1 and CDR2: SEHNR and FQNEAQ (reference sequence). CDR3 size: 15 residues. Trimming removed 5 bases from V and 8 bases from J; junction bases left unmatched: 11. CDR3 in amino acids: CASSTTGVRGEKLFF. The CDR3 DNA reads TGTGCCAGCAGCACCACAGGGGTCCGTGGCGAAAAACTGTTTTTT. Full variable domain (missing parts from reference TRBV7-9 and TRBJ1-4): DTGVSQNPRHKITKRGQNVTFRCDPISEHNRLYWYRQTLGQGPEFLTYFQNEAQLEKSRLLSDRFSAERPKGSFSTLEIQRTEQGDSAMYLCASSTTGVRGEKLFFGSGTQLSVL.

This chain uses TRBV11-2 with TRBJ2-7, with 8 bases that match TRBD2. Germline values: CDR1 SGHAT, CDR2 FQNNGV. The CDR3 length is 17 residues. The trim removed 1 base at V and 5 bases at J, leaving 13 bases unmatched. Here the CDR3 DNA reads TGTGCCAGCAGCTTAGGGGCGGAGGGACTAGTGTTTCACGAGCAGTACTTC. As protein: CASSLGAEGLVFHEQYF.

The rearrangement links TRBV7-6 to TRBJ2-1; D perhaps matches TRBD1 (6 bases). The CDR3 consists of 12 residues. Trimming cost V 4 bases and J 7 bases, with 8 bases left between them. Germline V CDR1 and CDR2: SGHVS, FNYEAQ. The CDR3 spells CASSSDSNEQFF. The CDR3 region has the DNA TGTGCCAGCAGCTCGGACAGTAATGAGCAGTTCTTC.

This clone was observed a few times. The chain recombines TRBV19 with TRBJ2-2; a weak D match, TRBD1 (5 bases). The ends were cut back, 8 bases at V and 0 bases at J, with 7 bases in the middle. CDR3 length: 13 residues. Germline CDR1 LNHDA, CDR2 SQIVND (reference sequence). As DNA, the CDR3 is TGTGCCAGTTGGACACCGAACACCGGGGAGCTGTTTTTT. Protein sequence: CASWTPNTGELFF. Using reference TRBV19 and TRBJ2-2 for the parts outside the CDR3, the full variable domain is DGGITQSPKYLFRKEGQNVTLSCEQNLNHDAMYWYRQDPGQGLRLIYYSQIVNDFQKGDIAEGYSVSREKKESFPLTVTSAQKNPTAFYLCASWTPNTGELFFGEGSRLTVL.

The rearrangement uses TRBV19 and TRBJ2-1; TRBD2 might be the D (5 bases). The CDR3 loop spans 15 amino acids. Per germline, CDR1 LNHDA and CDR2 SQIVND (reference sequence). The V end lost 1 base, the J end lost 8 bases, and 15 bases lay between the germline ends. CDR3 sequence (DNA): TGTGCCAGTAGTATAGGAGGGATAGGCTTGGATGAGCAGTTCTTC. Its protein is CASSIGGIGLDEQFF.

J is TRBJ2-3 and V is TRBV28; maybe TRBD1 (6 bases). Trimming took off 4 bases at V and 6 bases at J, with 14 bases between the two ends. The CDR3 has 14 residues. Germline CDR1 and CDR2: MDHEN and SYDVKM. The CDR3 protein is CASSYTGSGDTQYF. In DNA form, the CDR3 reads TGTGCCAGCAGTTATACAGGGTCGGGGGATACGCAGTATTTT.

This chain uses TRBV5-1 with TRBJ2-7; a possible D gene is TRBD1 (5 bases). The CDR3 is 15 residues long. Germline V gene lookup returns CDR1 SGHRS and CDR2 YFSETQ. Deletions cut 0 bases from V and 5 bases from J, with 15 bases between. CDR3 nucleotide sequence: TGCGCCAGCAGCTTGGTTGGCAGGGCGAACGACGAGCAGTACTTC. It codes for CASSLVGRANDEQYF.

The chain combines TRBV6-5 with TRBJ2-1; D may be TRBD1 (5 bases). Germline loops: CDR1 MNHEY, CDR2 SVGAGI. V was cut by 2 bases and J by 5 bases, with 10 bases left in between. There are 14 residues in the CDR3. CDR3 nucleotides: TGTGCCAGCAGTTACGAGGCAGGGAACAATGAGCAGTTCTTC. Protein sequence: CASSYEAGNNEQFF.

This chain uses TRBV4-3 with TRBJ1-1, with D possibly TRBD1 on 6 matching bases. CDR1 is LGHNA, CDR2 YSLEER, per germline. CDR3 length: 14 amino acids. Trimming cost V 4 bases and J 1 base, with 10 bases left between them. The CDR3 here is CASSPGHQNTEAFF. DNA of the CDR3: TGCGCCAGCAGCCCGGGACACCAGAACACTGAAGCTTTCTTT.